The 28 T cell receptor beta chains in this list originate from one sample, sequenced in a study of T cells in Graves' hyperthyroidism and ophthalmopathy. RNA transcripts provided the source from which TCR beta CDR3 regions were amplified. The primer set for the first-round RT-PCR of the TCR CDR3 was HTBI. TCRdb analysed the multiplex PCR reads with MiXCR anew, one entry per CDR3 protein. The table shows hundreds of thousands of distinct CDR3 sequences, with around 20% occurring only once. The specimen sequenced was blood. Every receptor here comes from a man aged 25 to 40 with Graves' ophthalmopathy.

The rearrangement links TRBV28 to TRBJ1-5, with 8 bases matching TRBD1. Germline V lookup: CDR1 MDHEN, CDR2 SYDVKM. V was pared by 5 bases and J by 2 bases, with 8 bases of the junction left unmatched. The CDR3 loop spans 16 amino acids. CDR3 sequence: CASSMDRVGGNQPQHF. As DNA, the CDR3 is TGTGCCAGCAGTATGGACAGGGTAGGAGGCAATCAGCCCCAGCATTTT.

The V call is TRBV28, the J call TRBJ2-4, with 7 nucleotides matching TRBD1. V trimming: 5 bases; J trimming: 7 bases; junction bases outside the gene matches: 8. The CDR3 is 14 residues long. CDR1 MDHEN and CDR2 SYDVKM come from the germline V gene. As DNA, the CDR3 is TGTGCCAGCAGTCCATCAGGGGGATTGAACATTCAGTACTTC. Amino acid sequence: CASSPSGGLNIQYF.

V is TRBV12-3 or TRBV12-4 and J is TRBJ2-2, with TRBD2 matching over 7 bases. The CDR3 length is 14 residues. J gave up 7 bases and V 7 bases, and 9 bases lay outside the gene matches. The DNA for the CDR3 is TGTGCCAGCACATTGGGGCTAGCGGTCGGGGAGCTGTTTTTT. This sequence encodes CASTLGLAVGELFF.

This clonotype was found many times. The genes are TRBV28 and TRBJ1-1, with 9 bases identical to TRBD1. The V gene end was trimmed by 4 bases and the J gene end by 0 bases; junction bases not matched to a gene: 0. The CDR3 totals 14 residues. Germline values: CDR1 MDHEN, CDR2 SYDVKM. This chain's CDR3 is CASSWDRVNTEAFF. CDR3 DNA sequence: TGTGCCAGCAGTTGGGACAGGGTGAACACTGAAGCTTTCTTT.

Comments on this clonotype: Relative to the germline gene, one junction end is altered; a read error may explain this. The chain employs TRBV20-1 and TRBJ2-1; TRBD2 matches at 10 bases. Germline V gene data show CDR1 as DFQATT and CDR2 as SNEGSKA (reference sequence). There are 16 residues in the CDR3. The CDR3 reads CSAGDVRASGGNEQFF. As DNA, the CDR3 is TGCAGTGCTGGAGACGTAAGGGCTAGCGGGGGAAATGAGCAGTTCTTC.

There are a few counts of this clonotype. This chain connects TRBV4-1 to TRBJ2-3; 8 bases agree with TRBD1. The CDR3 totals 16 residues. J was trimmed by 2 bases and V by 1 base; bases with no gene match: 5. Germline assignment: CDR1 MGHRA and CDR2 YSYEKL. The CDR3 sequence is CASSQAKDRATDTQYF. The CDR3 DNA reads as TGCGCCAGCAGCCAAGCAAAGGACAGGGCCACAGATACGCAGTATTTT.

This clonotype has more than one count but fewer than ten. The chain joins TRBV19 to TRBJ2-2, with D unresolved. Deletions cut 9 bases from V and 5 bases from J, with 13 bases between. This CDR3 contains 13 residues. Per germline, CDR1 LNHDA and CDR2 SQIVND (reference sequence). The CDR3 DNA sequence: TGTGCCAGCTTCGGTTGGCGTACCGGGGAGCTGTTTTTT. It specifies CASFGWRTGELFF. The variable domain in full, completed from reference TRBV19 and TRBJ2-2, reads DGGITQSPKYLFRKEGQNVTLSCEQNLNHDAMYWYRQDPGQGLRLIYYSQIVNDFQKGDIAEGYSVSREKKESFPLTVTSAQKNPTAFYLCASFGWRTGELFFGEGSRLTVL.

This clonotype was seen ten or more times. The gene calls are TRBV27 and TRBJ2-7; no clear D gene. Trimming removed 6 bases at V and 7 bases at J, with 16 bases between. There are 13 residues in the CDR3. From germline, CDR1 is MNHEY and CDR2 SMNVEV (reference sequence). CDR3 coding DNA: TGTGCCAGCAGCATTACATCAGCGACGGAGCAGTACTTC. This gives the protein CASSITSATEQYF.

This chain connects TRBV5-8 to TRBJ2-4; 8 nucleotides agree with TRBD2. J was trimmed by 8 bases and V by 2 bases; bases with no gene match: 12. Germline CDR1 and CDR2: SGHTS and YDEGEE. The CDR3 is made up of 16 amino acids. The CDR3 region has the DNA TGTGCCAGCAGCTTAGCCGCGACTAGCGACCCGGACATTCAGTACTTC. This translates into CASSLAATSDPDIQYF.

This clonotype came up many times. This chain links TRBV30 with TRBJ2-1; 10 bases map to TRBD2. V lost 1 base to trimming and J lost 3 bases; unmatched junction nucleotides: 0. CDR1 and CDR2 from the germline V gene are GTSNPN and SVGIG (reference sequence). CDR3 size: 14 residues. The CDR3 DNA reads as TGTGCCTGGAGTGGACTAGCGGGCTACAATGAGCAGTTCTTC. Translated: CAWSGLAGYNEQFF.

This clonotype was picked up one time. The genes are TRBV6-5 and TRBJ2-3; 12 positions agree with TRBD2. Germline loops: CDR1 MNHEY, CDR2 SVGAGI. The CDR3 spans 19 residues. V trimming: 4 bases; J trimming: 0 bases; junction bases outside the gene matches: 11. In nucleotides, the CDR3 is TGTGCCAGCAGTTCTCAGACTAGCGGGAGTGATACTAGCACAGATACGCAGTATTTT. Translating it yields CASSSQTSGSDTSTDTQYF.

This clonotype was found a few times. The J gene is TRBJ1-1, the V gene TRBV5-1; no clear D. The CDR3 sequence is 16 residues long. Germline CDR1 reads SGHRS; CDR2 reads YFSETQ. Trimming removed 0 bases at V and 5 bases at J, with 17 bases between. The CDR3 loop reads CASSLEGTGGSTEAFF. The CDR3 coding sequence is TGCGCCAGCAGCTTGGAGGGCACGGGCGGTTCTACTGAAGCTTTCTTT. Full variable domain (rest looked up from reference TRBV5-1 and TRBJ1-1): KAGVTQTPRYLIKTRGQQVTLSCSPISGHRSVSWYQQTPGQGLQFLFEYFSETQRNKGNFPGRFSGRQFSNSRSEMNVSTLELGDSALYLCASSLEGTGGSTEAFFGQGTRLTVV.

The V and J genes are TRBV5-6 and TRBJ2-7; possibly TRBD2 for D (5 bases). This CDR3 region has 15 residues. Trimming removed 1 base at V and 3 bases at J, with 14 bases between. Germline CDR1 and CDR2: SGHDT and YYEEEE. CDR3 in amino acids: CASSLFGPGNYEQYF. The CDR3 region has the DNA TGTGCCAGCAGCTTGTTCGGACCGGGGAACTACGAGCAGTACTTC. Complete variable domain (other parts from reference TRBV5-6 and TRBJ2-7): DAGVTQSPTHLIKTRGQQVTLRCSPKSGHDTVSWYQQALGQGPQFIFQYYEEEERQRGNFPDRFSGHQFPNYSSELNVNALLLGDSALYLCASSLFGPGNYEQYFGPGTRLTVT.

The chain employs TRBV7-3 and TRBJ2-1; D is ambiguous. The germline V gene has CDR1 SGHTA and CDR2 FQGTGA. The CDR3 consists of 16 residues. V lost 4 bases to trimming and J lost 2 bases, with 15 bases between them. CDR3 sequence: CASSSKTGPTYNEQFF. Here the CDR3 DNA reads TGTGCCAGCAGCTCGAAGACCGGGCCTACCTACAATGAGCAGTTCTTC. The complete variable domain, with remaining parts taken from reference TRBV7-3 and TRBJ2-1, reads GAGVSQTPSNKVTEKGKYVELRCDPISGHTALYWYRQSLGQGPEFLIYFQGTGAADDSGLPNDRFFAVRPEGSVSTLKIQRTERGDSAVYLCASSSKTGPTYNEQFFGPGTRLTVL.

This clonotype has a count of ten or more. The CDR3 sequence is CASSLGPRDNSNQPQHF. The CDR3 bases are TGTGCCAGCAGTTTAGGCCCCAGGGATAATAGCAATCAGCCCCAGCATTTT. The V gene is TRBV28, the J gene TRBJ1-5; D is possibly TRBD1 (5 bases). The germline V gene has CDR1 MDHEN and CDR2 SYDVKM. The CDR3 length is 17 residues. V lost 2 bases and J lost 0, with 14 bases in between.

The chain combines TRBV19 with TRBJ2-2, with 8 nucleotides matching TRBD2. The germline V gene encodes CDR1 LNHDA and CDR2 SQIVND (reference sequence). With V trimmed by 3 bases and J by 4 bases, 7 bases remained unmatched. The length of the CDR3 is 16 residues. CDR3 in DNA: TGTGCCAGTAGTATTTCCCGGGAGGGCATCACCGGGGAGCTGTTTTTT. This translates into CASSISREGITGELFF.

The rearrangement uses TRBV7-9 and TRBJ2-3, with D perhaps matching TRBD2 (5 bases). V was shortened by 3 bases and J by 6 bases, with 16 bases between the two germline ends. The V gene's germline CDR1 is SEHNR and CDR2 FQNEAQ (reference sequence). The CDR3 runs to 15 residues. DNA of the CDR3: TGTGCCAGCAGCTTGGGCGGGCACCCTAGGGATACGCAGTATTTT. It translates to CASSLGGHPRDTQYF.

A few counts support this clonotype. This chain uses TRBV7-9 with TRBJ2-2; 9 nucleotides agree with TRBD2. With 5 bases clipped from V and 4 bases from J, the junction kept 14 bases outside the gene matches. Germline loops: CDR1 SEHNR, CDR2 FQNEAQ (reference sequence). There are 18 residues in the CDR3. The CDR3 reads CASSPAGGRARATGELFF. The DNA of the CDR3 is TGTGCCAGCAGCCCTGCTGGCGGGAGGGCCCGGGCCACCGGGGAGCTGTTTTTT.

The CDR3 DNA reads TGTGCCATCAGTGAGTCCCTTTTTGGAAACTATGGCTACACCTTC. Protein product: CAISESLFGNYGYTF. V and J are TRBV10-3 and TRBJ1-2; D not certain. Trimming cost V 0 bases and J 2 bases, with 10 bases left between them. This CDR3 contains 15 residues. Germline CDR1 ENHRY, CDR2 SYGVKD.

The chain recombines TRBV29-1 with TRBJ2-3; 7 bases map to TRBD2. Losses at the gene ends were 4 bases for V and 4 bases for J; bases not matched to a gene: 8. Per the germline V gene, CDR1 is SQVTM and CDR2 is ANQGSEA. CDR3 size: 14 residues. The CDR3 sequence: CSVGGGRGSDTQYF. CDR3 DNA sequence: TGCAGCGTTGGGGGCGGGAGAGGGTCAGATACGCAGTATTTT.

J is TRBJ2-7 and V is TRBV15; the D gene is possibly TRBD2 (5 bases). Deletions cut 1 base from V and 4 bases from J, with 11 bases between. CDR3 size: 14 residues. The V gene's germline CDR1 is LNHNV and CDR2 YYDKDF (reference sequence). The DNA for the CDR3 is TGTGCCACCAGCAGAGGGGAGAAGGTTTACGAGCAGTACTTC. Its translation is CATSRGEKVYEQYF.

This clonotype was picked up many times. DNA of the CDR3: TGTGCCAGCTCACCGGCGGGCCCGAATAATGAAAAACTGTTTTTT. Protein product: CASSPAGPNNEKLFF. The chain is built from TRBV18 and TRBJ1-4, with D uncertain. The CDR3 totals 15 residues. V shed 3 bases and J shed 4 bases, with 12 bases lying between them. CDR1 KGHSH and CDR2 LQKENI come from the germline V gene.

Details on this clonotype: At one boundary the junction diverges from the germline segment, which might be a read error. The genes are TRBV6-2 or TRBV6-3 and TRBJ2-1; D gene uncertain. Germline CDR1 MNHEY, CDR2 SVGEGT. The CDR3 has 15 residues. CDR3 protein: CASSYGISSYNGQFF. CDR3 nucleotides: TGTGCCAGCAGTTATGGGATAAGCTCCTACAATGGGCAGTTCTTC.

This clonotype was detected ten times or more. This chain joins TRBV2 and TRBJ1-2; D is unclear. Trimming cost V 6 bases and J 7 bases, with 15 bases left between them. The CDR3 runs 13 residues. Germline-derived CDR1 and CDR2 are SNHLY and FYNNEI. CDR3 in DNA: TGTGCCAGCAGGGAGACCCGGAACGGTGGCTACACCTTC. Translating gives CASRETRNGGYTF.

This chain uses TRBV7-9 with TRBJ2-3; a weak D match, TRBD2 (6 bases). This CDR3 is 14 amino acids long. Trimming pared 5 bases from V and 3 bases from J, leaving 12 bases between. CDR1 SEHNR and CDR2 FQNEAQ come from the germline V gene (reference sequence). The CDR3 here is CASSPRGTTDTQYF. The CDR3 DNA sequence: TGTGCCAGCAGCCCTCGGGGGACGACAGATACGCAGTATTTT.

This clonotype showed up just a few times. CDR3 sequence: CASSIQGVDQPQHF. DNA of the CDR3: TGTGCCAGTAGTATACAGGGCGTAGATCAGCCCCAGCATTTT. The V gene is TRBV19, the J gene TRBJ1-5, with a weak D call TRBD1 (5 bases). This CDR3 has 14 residues. Between the trimmed V and J ends, which lost 2 bases and 5 bases, there was a span of 10 bases. Germline-derived CDR1 and CDR2 are LNHDA and SQIVND (reference sequence). Drawing the rest from reference TRBV19 and TRBJ1-5, the complete variable domain is DGGITQSPKYLFRKEGQNVTLSCEQNLNHDAMYWYRQDPGQGLRLIYYSQIVNDFQKGDIAEGYSVSREKKESFPLTVTSAQKNPTAFYLCASSIQGVDQPQHFGDGTRLSIL.

This clonotype was seen a handful of times. This chain uses TRBV4-3 with TRBJ2-7, with 9 nucleotides matching TRBD2. V trimming: 5 bases; J trimming: 1 base; junction bases outside the gene matches: 6. CDR1 and CDR2 (germline): LGHNA, YSLEER. The CDR3 covers 15 residues. CDR3: CASSWREGTSYEQYF. CDR3 nucleotides: TGCGCCAGCAGCTGGCGGGAGGGAACATCCTACGAGCAGTACTTC.

The chain recombines TRBV30 with TRBJ1-5; 8 bases match TRBD1. Trimming at V came to 2 bases and at J to 1 base, leaving 13 bases not matched to a gene. Per the germline V gene, CDR1 is GTSNPN and CDR2 is SVGIG (reference sequence). This CDR3 has 18 amino acids. The CDR3 coding sequence is TGTGCCTGGAGTTCTCCATCCTCAGGGGGCCCGAGCAATCAGCCCCAGCATTTT. This codes for CAWSSPSSGGPSNQPQHF.